Included here is one T cell receptor (beta chain) sequence, with context. The record originates from a study of blood T cell repertoires in COVID-19. On the study more broadly: Sites in the United States, Italy and Spain provided acute and convalescent COVID-19 samples.

Using immunoSEQ multiplex PCR, the repertoire was profiled, and TCRdb retains in-frame clones only, with some absent. The repertoire consists of about 370,000 clones, with around 87% occurring once and the leading ten covering more than 9%. Seattle's enrolled individuals joined amid active infection and were then monitored longitudinally. The CDR3 contains 14 residues. From germline, CDR1 is SGHRS and CDR2 YFSETQ. The V gene lost 0 bases and the J gene lost 0 bases, with 6 bases spanning the gap. This clonotype was sampled from a woman aged 30 to 39 with COVID-19, enrolled during active disease. The chain couples TRBV5-1 to TRBJ1-2; D is unclear. Source material: peripheral blood. The CDR3 DNA is TGCGCCAGCAGCTTGGGCGAGACTAACTATGGCTACACCTTC. Protein sequence: CASSLGETNYGYTF.